Sequencing of this T cell receptor beta chain was carried out in a study of T-cell reconstitution after alpha-beta-depleted transplantation in children. Losses at the gene ends were 6 bases for V and 0 bases for J; bases not matched to a gene: 3. This CDR3 has 15 residues. Unique molecular identifiers were incorporated into the prepared TCRbeta library. TCRdb reanalysed the PCR reads using MiXCR and keeps one entry per CDR3 protein. The sample has just over 350,000 distinct CDR3 sequences, about 14% seen once. The receptor's source is a human donor who donated a stem cell graft to a child with Fanconi anemia. The V and J genes are TRBV12-3 or TRBV12-4 and TRBJ1-3; 9 bases are shared with TRBD1. Source: PBMCs, taken from the stem cell graft. CDR3: CASRETGGSGNTIYF. The CDR3 nucleotides are TGTGCCAGCAGAGAGACAGGGGGCTCTGGAAACACCATATATTTT.